The present TCR beta chain was sequenced within a study of blood T cell repertoires in COVID-19. From germline, CDR1 is WSHSY and CDR2 SAAADI. V lost 7 bases to trimming and J lost 2 bases; unmatched junction nucleotides: 6. The CDR3 length is 14 residues. Some clones are missing from TCRdb's copy, which holds only in-frame ones; the method was immunoSEQ multiplex PCR. The data contain roughly 100,000 clones, 79% of them singletons. This TCR came from a woman older than 75 with active or convalescent COVID-19. The sequenced sample was peripheral blood. This chain connects TRBV10-2 to TRBJ2-5, with TRBD2 matching over 8 bases. Here the CDR3 DNA reads TGCGCCAGCATAGGCGCGGGAGGACAAGAGACCCAGTACTTC. The encoded protein is CASIGAGGQETQYF.